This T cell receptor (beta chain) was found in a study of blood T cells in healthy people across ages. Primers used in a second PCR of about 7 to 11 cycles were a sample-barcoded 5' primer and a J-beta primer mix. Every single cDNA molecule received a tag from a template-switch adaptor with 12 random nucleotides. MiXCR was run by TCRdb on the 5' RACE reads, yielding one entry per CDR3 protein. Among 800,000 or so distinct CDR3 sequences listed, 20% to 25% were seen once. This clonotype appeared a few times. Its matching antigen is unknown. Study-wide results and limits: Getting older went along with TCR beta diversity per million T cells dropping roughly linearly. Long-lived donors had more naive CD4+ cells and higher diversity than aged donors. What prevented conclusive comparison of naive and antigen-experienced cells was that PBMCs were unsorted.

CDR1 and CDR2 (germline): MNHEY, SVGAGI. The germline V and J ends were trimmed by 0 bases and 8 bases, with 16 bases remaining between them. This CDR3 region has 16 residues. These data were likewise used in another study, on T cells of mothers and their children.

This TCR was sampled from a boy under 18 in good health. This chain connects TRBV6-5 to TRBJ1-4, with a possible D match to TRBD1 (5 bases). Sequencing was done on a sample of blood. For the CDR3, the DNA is TGTGCCAGCAGTTACTCCCAGGGCGTGTTGCGCGAAAAACTGTTTTTT. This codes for CASSYSQGVLREKLFF.